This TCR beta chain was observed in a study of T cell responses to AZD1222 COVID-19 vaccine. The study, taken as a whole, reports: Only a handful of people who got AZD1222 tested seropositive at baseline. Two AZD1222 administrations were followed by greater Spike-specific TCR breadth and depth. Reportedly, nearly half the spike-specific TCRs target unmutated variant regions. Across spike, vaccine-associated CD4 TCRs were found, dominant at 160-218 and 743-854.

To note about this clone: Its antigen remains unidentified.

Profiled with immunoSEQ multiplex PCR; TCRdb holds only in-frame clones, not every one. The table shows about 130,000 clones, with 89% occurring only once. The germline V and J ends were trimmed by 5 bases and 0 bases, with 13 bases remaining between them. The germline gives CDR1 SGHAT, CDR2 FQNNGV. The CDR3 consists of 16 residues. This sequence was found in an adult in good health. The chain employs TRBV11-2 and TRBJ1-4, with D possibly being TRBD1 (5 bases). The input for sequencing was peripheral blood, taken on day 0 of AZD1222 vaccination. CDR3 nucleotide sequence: TGTGCCAGCAGCACGGGACTAACAGCAACTAATGAAAAACTGTTTTTT. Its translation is CASSTGLTATNEKLFF.